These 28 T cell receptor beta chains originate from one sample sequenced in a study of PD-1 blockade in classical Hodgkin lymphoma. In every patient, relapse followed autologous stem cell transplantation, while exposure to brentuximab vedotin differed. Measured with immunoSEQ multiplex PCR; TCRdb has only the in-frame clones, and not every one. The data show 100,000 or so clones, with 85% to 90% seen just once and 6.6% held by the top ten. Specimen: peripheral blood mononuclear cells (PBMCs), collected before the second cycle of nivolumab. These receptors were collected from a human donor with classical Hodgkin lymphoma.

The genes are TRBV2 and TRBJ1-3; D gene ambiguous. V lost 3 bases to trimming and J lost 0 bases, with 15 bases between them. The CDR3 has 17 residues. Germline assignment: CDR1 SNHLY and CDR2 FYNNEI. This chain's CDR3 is CASSDGGRAHSGNTIYF. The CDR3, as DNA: TGTGCCAGCAGTGACGGCGGCAGAGCGCACTCTGGAAACACCATATATTTT.

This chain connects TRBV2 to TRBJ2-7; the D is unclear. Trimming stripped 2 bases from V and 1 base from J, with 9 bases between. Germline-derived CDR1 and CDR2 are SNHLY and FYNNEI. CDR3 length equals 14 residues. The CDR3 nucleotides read TGTGCCAGCAGTGAAACCCGAGCTTCCTACGAGCAGTACTTC. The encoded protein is CASSETRASYEQYF.

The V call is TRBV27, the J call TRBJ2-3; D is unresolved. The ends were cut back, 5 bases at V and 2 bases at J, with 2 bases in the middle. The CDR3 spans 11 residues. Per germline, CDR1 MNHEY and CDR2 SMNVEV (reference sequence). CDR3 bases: TGTGCCAGCAGTCACACAGATACGCAGTATTTT. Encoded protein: CASSHTDTQYF.

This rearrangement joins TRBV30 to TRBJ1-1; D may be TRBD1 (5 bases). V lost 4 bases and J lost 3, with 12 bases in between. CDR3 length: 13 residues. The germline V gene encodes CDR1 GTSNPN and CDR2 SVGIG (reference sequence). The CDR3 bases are TGTGCCTGGAATCCTTGGGGGGACACTGAAGCTTTCTTT. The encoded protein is CAWNPWGDTEAFF. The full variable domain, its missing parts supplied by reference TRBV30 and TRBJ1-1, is SQTIHQWPATLVQPVGSPLSLECTVEGTSNPNLYWYRQAAGRGLQLLFYSVGIGQISSEVPQNLSASRPQDRQFILSSKKLLLSDSGFYLCAWNPWGDTEAFFGQGTRLTVV.

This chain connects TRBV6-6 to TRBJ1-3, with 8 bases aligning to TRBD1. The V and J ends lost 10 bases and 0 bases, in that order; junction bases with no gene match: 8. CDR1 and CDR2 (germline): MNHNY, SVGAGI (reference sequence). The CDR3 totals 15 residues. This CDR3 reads CATQGDFDSGNTIYF. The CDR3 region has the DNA TGTGCCACACAGGGGGATTTCGACTCTGGAAACACCATATATTTT.

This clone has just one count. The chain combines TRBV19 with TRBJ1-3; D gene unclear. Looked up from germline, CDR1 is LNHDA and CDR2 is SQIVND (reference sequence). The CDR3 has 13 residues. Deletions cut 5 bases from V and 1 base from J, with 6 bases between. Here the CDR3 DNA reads TGTGCCAGTAGTCGGGGATCTGGAAACACCATATATTTT. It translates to CASSRGSGNTIYF.

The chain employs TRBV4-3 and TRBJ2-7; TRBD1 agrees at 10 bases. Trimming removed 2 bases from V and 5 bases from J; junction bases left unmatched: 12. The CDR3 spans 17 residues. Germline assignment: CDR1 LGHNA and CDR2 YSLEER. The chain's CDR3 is CASSQMSSGQGDNEQYF. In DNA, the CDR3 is TGCGCCAGCAGCCAAATGTCGTCCGGACAGGGGGACAACGAGCAGTACTTC.

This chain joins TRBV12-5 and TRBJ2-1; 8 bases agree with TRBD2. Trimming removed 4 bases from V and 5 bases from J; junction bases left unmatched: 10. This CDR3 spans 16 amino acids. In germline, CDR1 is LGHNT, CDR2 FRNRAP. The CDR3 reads CASGSPLGSGDNEQFF. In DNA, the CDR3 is TGTGCTAGTGGTTCTCCCCTCGGTAGCGGGGACAATGAGCAGTTCTTC.

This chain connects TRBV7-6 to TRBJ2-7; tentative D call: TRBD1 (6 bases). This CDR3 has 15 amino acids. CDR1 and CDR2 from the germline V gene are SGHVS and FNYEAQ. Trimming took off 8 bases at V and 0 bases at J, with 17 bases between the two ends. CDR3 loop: CASRSEDRYSYEQYF. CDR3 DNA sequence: TGTGCCAGCCGGTCTGAGGACAGATACTCCTACGAGCAGTACTTC.

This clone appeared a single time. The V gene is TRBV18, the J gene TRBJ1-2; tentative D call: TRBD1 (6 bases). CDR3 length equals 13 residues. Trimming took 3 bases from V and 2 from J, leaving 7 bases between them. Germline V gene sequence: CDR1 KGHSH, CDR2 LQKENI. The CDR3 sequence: CASSPDRNYGYTF. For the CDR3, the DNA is TGTGCCAGCTCACCTGACAGGAACTATGGCTACACCTTC.

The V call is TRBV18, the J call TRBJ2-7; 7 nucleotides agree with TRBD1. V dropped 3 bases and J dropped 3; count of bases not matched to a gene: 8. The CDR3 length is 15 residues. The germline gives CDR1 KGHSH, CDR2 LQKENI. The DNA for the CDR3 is TGTGCCAGCTCACCTCGCGGACAGGTCTTCTACGAGCAGTACTTC. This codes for CASSPRGQVFYEQYF. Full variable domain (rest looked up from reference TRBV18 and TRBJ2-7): NAGVMQNPRHLVRRRGQEARLRCSPMKGHSHVYWYRQLPEEGLKFMVYLQKENIIDESGMPKERFSAEFPKEGPSILRIQQVVRGDSAAYFCASSPRGQVFYEQYFGPGTRLTVT.

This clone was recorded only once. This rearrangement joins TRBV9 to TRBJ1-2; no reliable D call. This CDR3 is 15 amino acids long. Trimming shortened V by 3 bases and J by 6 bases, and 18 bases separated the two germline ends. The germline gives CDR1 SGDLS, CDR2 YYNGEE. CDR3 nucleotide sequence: TGTGCCAGCAGCGCCCGGATTCGCCCTAGTAATGGCTACACCTTC. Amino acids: CASSARIRPSNGYTF.

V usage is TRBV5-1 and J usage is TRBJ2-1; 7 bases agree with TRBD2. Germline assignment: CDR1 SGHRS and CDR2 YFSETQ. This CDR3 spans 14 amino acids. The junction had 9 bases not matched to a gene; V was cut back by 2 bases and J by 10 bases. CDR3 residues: CASSFAGVIQEQFF. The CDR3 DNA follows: TGCGCCAGCAGCTTTGCGGGGGTAATACAAGAGCAGTTCTTC.

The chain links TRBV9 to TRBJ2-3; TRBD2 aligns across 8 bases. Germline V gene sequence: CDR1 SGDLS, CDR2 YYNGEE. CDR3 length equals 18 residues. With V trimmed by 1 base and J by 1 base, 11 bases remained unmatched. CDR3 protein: CASSVLGVSGEGTDTQYF. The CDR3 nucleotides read TGTGCCAGCAGCGTACTAGGGGTTAGCGGGGAGGGCACAGATACGCAGTATTTT.

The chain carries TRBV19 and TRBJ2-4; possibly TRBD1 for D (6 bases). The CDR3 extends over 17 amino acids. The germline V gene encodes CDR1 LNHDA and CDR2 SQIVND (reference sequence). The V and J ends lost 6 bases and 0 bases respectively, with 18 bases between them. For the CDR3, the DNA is TGTGCCAGTAGCCCCACAGGGCTGGGGGTAGCCAAAAACATTCAGTACTTC. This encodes CASSPTGLGVAKNIQYF.

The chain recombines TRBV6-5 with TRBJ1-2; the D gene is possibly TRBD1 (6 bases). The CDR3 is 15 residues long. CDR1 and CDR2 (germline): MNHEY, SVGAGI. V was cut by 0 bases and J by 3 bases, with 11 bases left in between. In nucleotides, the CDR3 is TGTGCCAGCAGTTACTCGCCGGGGGCCGACTATGGCTACACCTTC. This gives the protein CASSYSPGADYGYTF.

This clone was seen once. CDR3 sequence reads: CATSRGGGPMETQYF. In nucleotides, the CDR3 is TGTGCCACCAGCAGGGGGGGCGGGCCAATGGAGACCCAGTACTTC. This rearrangement joins TRBV15 to TRBJ2-5, with D tentatively TRBD1 or TRBD2 (6 bases each). Germline V CDR1 and CDR2: LNHNV, YYDKDF (reference sequence). V was pared by 3 bases and J by 5 bases, with 16 bases between. This CDR3 has 15 residues.

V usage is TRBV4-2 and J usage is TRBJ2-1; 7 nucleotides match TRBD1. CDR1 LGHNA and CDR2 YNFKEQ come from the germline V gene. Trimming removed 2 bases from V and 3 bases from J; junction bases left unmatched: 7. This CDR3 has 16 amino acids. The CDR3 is CASSQIQGLNYNEQFF. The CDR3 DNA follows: TGTGCCAGCAGCCAAATACAGGGGCTGAACTACAATGAGCAGTTCTTC.

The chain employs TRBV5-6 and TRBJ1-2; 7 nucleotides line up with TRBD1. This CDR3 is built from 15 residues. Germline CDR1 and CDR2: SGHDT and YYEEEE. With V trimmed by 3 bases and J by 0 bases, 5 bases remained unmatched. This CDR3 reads CASSSQGLANYGYTF. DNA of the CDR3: TGTGCCAGCAGCTCACAGGGGTTAGCTAACTATGGCTACACCTTC.

The CDR3, as DNA: TGTGCCAGCAGCCCTCCCCCAGCGGGGGGTCGGTACGAGCAGTACTTC. Translated, it gives CASSPPPAGGRYEQYF. The gene calls are TRBV9 and TRBJ2-7, with 9 bases that match TRBD2. The CDR3 contains 16 residues. Trimming took 4 bases from V and 4 from J; bases not matched to a gene: 12. Germline V lookup: CDR1 SGDLS, CDR2 YYNGEE. Supplemented by reference TRBV9 and TRBJ2-7, the full variable domain reads DSGVTQTPKHLITATGQRVTLRCSPRSGDLSVYWYQQSLDQGLQFLIQYYNGEERAKGNILERFSAQQFPDLHSELNLSSLELGDSALYFCASSPPPAGGRYEQYFGPGTRLTVT.

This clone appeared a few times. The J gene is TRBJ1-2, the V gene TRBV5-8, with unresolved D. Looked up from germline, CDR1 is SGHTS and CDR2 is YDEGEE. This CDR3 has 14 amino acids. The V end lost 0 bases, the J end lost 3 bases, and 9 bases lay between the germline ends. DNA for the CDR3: TGTGCCAGCAGCTTGGCGGGCGGGGACTATGGCTACACCTTC. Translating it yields CASSLAGGDYGYTF.

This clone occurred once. Here the CDR3 DNA reads TGCAGCGCCGGGACCCACAACTATGGCTACACCTTC. This codes for CSAGTHNYGYTF. V usage is TRBV29-1 and J usage is TRBJ1-2; maybe TRBD1 (5 bases). Germline V gene data show CDR1 as SQVTM and CDR2 as ANQGSEA. This CDR3 contains 12 residues. V lost 7 bases to trimming and J lost 2 bases, with 11 bases between them.

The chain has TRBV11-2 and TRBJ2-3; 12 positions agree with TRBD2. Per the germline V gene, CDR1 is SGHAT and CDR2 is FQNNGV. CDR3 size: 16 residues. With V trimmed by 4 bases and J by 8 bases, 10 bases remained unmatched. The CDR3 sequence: CASSSRLAGASSTQYF. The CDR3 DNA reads TGTGCCAGCAGCTCCCGACTAGCGGGGGCCTCGAGTACGCAGTATTTT.

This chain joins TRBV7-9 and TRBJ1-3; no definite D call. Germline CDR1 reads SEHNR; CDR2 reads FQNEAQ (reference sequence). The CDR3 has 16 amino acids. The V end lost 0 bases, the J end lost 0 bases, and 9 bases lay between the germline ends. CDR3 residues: CASSLASADSGNTIYF. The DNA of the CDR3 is TGTGCCAGCAGCTTAGCATCGGCCGACTCTGGAAACACCATATATTTT.

The CDR3 DNA follows: TGTGCCAGCAGCACCGGGGGGGCAGGGGATTCACCCCTCCACTTT. It translates to CASSTGGAGDSPLHF. The chain joins TRBV5-4 to TRBJ1-6, with D perhaps matching TRBD1 (6 bases). Trimming took 4 bases from V and 8 from J, leaving 16 bases between them. CDR3 size: 15 residues. Germline V gives CDR1 SGHNT, CDR2 YYREEE (reference sequence).

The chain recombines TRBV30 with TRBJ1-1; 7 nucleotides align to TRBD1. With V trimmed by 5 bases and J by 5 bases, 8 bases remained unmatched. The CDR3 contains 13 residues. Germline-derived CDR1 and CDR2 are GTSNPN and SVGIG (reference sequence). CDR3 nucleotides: TGTGCCTGGGGGACAGCCATGGGGACTGAAGCTTTCTTT. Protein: CAWGTAMGTEAFF.

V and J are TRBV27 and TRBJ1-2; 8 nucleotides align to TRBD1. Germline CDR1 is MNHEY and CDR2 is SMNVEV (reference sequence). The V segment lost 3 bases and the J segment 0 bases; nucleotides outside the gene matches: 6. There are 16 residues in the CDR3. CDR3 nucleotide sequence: TGTGCCAGCAGTTTTATAGGACAGGGCGCTAACTATGGCTACACCTTC. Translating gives CASSFIGQGANYGYTF.

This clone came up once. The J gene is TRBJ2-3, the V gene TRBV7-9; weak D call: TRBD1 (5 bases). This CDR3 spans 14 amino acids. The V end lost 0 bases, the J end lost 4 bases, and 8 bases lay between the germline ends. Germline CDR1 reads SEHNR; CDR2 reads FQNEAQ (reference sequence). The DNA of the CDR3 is TGTGCCAGCAGCTTAGCGGGGCGGTCAGATACGCAGTATTTT. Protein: CASSLAGRSDTQYF.